The sequence of this T cell receptor (beta chain) was determined in a study of pediatric ulcerative colitis. TCRdb's copy holds only in-frame clones and misses some; the assay was immunoSEQ multiplex PCR. This table has roughly 54,000 clones, over 80% appearing once. The CDR3 has 15 residues. The germline V and J ends were trimmed by 8 bases and 7 bases, with 21 bases remaining between them. CDR1 is LNHDA and CDR2 is SQIVND in the germline V gene (reference sequence). The receptor was isolated from a boy aged 5-17 years who was a control in a study of pediatric ulcerative colitis. The sequenced material came from blood. This chain uses TRBV19 with TRBJ2-1; tentative D call: TRBD2 (6 bases). The CDR3 loop is CASSGLALSWNEQFF. The CDR3 DNA follows: TGTGCCAGTTCGGGACTGGCACTTTCCTGGAATGAGCAGTTCTTC.